The sequence of this T cell receptor (beta chain) was determined in a study of tissue T cells after allogeneic stem cell transplantation. TCRdb's table, derived via immunoSEQ multiplex PCR, lists solely in-frame clones and lacks some. This repertoire shows approximately 10,000 clones, roughly 60% found once; its top ten account for roughly 9.6%. Study-wide findings and caveats: In patients and mice, blood and spleen missed much of tissue repertoire.

Details on this clone: Antigen: not known.

There are 13 residues in the CDR3. The ends were cut back, 4 bases at V and 4 bases at J, with 10 bases in the middle. Germline CDR1 reads SGDLS; CDR2 reads YYNGEE. The V call is TRBV9, the J call TRBJ2-3, with a possible D match to TRBD2 (6 bases). The sequenced sample was tissue from the jejunum, obtained at autopsy. The TCR comes from a woman aged 18-49 years with breast cancer. The CDR3 nucleotides are TGTGCCAGCAGCCTGGAGGGACCAGATACGCAGTATTTT. Protein product: CASSLEGPDTQYF. Together with reference TRBV9 and TRBJ2-3, the CDR3 gives the full variable domain: DSGVTQTPKHLITATGQRVTLRCSPRSGDLSVYWYQQSLDQGLQFLIQYYNGEERAKGNILERFSAQQFPDLHSELNLSSLELGDSALYFCASSLEGPDTQYFGPGTRLTVL.